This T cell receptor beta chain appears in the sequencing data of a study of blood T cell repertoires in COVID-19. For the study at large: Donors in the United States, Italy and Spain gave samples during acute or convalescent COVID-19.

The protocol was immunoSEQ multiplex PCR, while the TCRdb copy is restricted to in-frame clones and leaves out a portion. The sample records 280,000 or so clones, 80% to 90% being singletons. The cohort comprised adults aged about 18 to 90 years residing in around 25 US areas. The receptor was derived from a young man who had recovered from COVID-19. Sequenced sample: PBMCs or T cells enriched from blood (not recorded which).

The CDR3 loop is CASSQAHDRGNTEAFF. CDR3 DNA sequence: TGTGCCAGCAGCCAAGCACACGACAGGGGGAACACTGAAGCTTTCTTT. This chain joins TRBV4-2 and TRBJ1-1; TRBD1 matches at 8 bases. Germline values: CDR1 LGHNA, CDR2 YNFKEQ. The CDR3 contains 16 residues. With 1 base clipped from V and 1 base from J, the junction kept 5 bases outside the gene matches.